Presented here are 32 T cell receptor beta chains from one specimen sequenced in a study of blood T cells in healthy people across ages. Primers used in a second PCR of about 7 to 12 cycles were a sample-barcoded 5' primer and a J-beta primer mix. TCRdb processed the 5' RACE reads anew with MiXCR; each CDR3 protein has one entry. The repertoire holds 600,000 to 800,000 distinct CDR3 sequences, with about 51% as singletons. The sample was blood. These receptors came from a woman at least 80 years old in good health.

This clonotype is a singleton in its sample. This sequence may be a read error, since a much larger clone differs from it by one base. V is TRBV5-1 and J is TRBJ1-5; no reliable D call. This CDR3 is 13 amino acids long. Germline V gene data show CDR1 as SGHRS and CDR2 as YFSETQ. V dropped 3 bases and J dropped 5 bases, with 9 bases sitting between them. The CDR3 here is CASSWDGDQPQHF. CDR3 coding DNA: TGCGCCAGCAGCTGGGATGGGGATCAGCCCCAGCATTTT.

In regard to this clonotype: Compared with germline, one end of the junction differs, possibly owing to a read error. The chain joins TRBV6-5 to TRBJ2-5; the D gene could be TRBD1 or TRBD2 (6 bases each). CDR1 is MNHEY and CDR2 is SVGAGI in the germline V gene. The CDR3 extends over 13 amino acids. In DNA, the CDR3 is TGTGCCAGCAGTGACTCGAGACAAGGGGGGAAGTACTTC. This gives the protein CASSDSRQGGKYF.

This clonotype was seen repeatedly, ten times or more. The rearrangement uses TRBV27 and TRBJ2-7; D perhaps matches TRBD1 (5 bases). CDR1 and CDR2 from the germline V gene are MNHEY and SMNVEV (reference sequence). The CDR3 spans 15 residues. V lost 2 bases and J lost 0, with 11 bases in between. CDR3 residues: CASSLQGRSSYEQYF. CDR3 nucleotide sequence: TGTGCCAGCAGTTTACAGGGCAGGAGCTCCTACGAGCAGTACTTC.

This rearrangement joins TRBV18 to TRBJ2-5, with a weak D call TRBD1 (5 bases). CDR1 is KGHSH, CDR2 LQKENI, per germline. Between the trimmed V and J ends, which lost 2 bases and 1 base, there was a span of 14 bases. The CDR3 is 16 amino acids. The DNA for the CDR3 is TGTGCCAGCTCACCAGTTAGACAGATAATCCAAGAGACCCAGTACTTC. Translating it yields CASSPVRQIIQETQYF.

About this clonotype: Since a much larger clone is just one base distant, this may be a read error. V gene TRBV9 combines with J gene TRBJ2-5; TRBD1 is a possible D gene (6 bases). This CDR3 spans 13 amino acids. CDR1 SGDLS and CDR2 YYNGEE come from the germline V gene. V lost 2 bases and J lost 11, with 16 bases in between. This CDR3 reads CASSVQGQNEQYF. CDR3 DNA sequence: TGTGCCAGCAGCGTGCAGGGGCAGAATGAGCAGTACTTC.

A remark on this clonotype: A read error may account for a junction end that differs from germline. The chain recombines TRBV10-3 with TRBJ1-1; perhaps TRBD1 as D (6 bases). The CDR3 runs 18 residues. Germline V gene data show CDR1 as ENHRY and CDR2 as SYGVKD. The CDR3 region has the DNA TGTGCCACCAGTGAGCCAAGGTCGGGGGGCGCGTCGGACACTGAAGCTTTCTTT. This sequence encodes CATSEPRSGGASDTEAFF.

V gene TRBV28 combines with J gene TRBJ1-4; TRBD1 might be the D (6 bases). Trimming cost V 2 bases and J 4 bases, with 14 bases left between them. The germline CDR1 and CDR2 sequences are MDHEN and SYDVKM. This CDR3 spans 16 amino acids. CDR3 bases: TGTGCCAGCAGTTTAATGTTGGGGGGCGGTAATGAAAAACTGTTTTTT. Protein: CASSLMLGGGNEKLFF.

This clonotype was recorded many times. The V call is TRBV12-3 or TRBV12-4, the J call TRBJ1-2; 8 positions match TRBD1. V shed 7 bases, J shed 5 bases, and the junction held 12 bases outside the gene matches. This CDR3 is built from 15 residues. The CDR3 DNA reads TGTGCCAGCACCCAGACAGGGGTAAGGGGTTATGGCTACACCTTC. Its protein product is CASTQTGVRGYGYTF.

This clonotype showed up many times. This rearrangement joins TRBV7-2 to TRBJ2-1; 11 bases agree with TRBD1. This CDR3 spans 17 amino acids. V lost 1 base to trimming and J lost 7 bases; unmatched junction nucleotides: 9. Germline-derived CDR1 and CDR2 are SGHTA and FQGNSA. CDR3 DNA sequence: TGTGCCAGCAGCTTAGACGGCTCCGGGACAGGGGGGAATGAGCAGTTCTTC. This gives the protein CASSLDGSGTGGNEQFF.

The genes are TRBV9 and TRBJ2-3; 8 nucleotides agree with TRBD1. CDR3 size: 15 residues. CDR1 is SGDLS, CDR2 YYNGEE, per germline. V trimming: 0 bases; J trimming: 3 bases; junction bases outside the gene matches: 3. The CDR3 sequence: CASSVEYRGTDTQYF. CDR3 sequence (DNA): TGTGCCAGCAGCGTAGAATACAGGGGGACAGATACGCAGTATTTT.

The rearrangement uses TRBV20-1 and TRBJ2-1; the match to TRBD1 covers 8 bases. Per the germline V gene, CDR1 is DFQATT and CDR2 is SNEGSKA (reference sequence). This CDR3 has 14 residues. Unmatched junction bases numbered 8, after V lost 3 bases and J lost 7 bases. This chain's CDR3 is CSARGWDRRNEQFF. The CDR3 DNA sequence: TGCAGTGCTAGGGGCTGGGACAGGCGGAATGAGCAGTTCTTC.

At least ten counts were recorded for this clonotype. CDR3 nucleotide sequence: TGTGCCAGCAGTCCTGGAGGACCACCCCTCCACTTT. Amino acid sequence: CASSPGGPPLHF. The V call is TRBV6-6, the J call TRBJ1-6; D uncertain. Trimming left V 5 bases short and J 11 bases short, with 10 bases between. The CDR3 contains 12 residues. Germline V lookup: CDR1 MNHNY, CDR2 SVGAGI (reference sequence).

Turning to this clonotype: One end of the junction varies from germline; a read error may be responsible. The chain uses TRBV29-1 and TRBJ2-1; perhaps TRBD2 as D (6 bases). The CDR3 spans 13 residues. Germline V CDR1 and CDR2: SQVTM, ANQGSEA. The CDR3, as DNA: TGCAGCGTCGAACGGGAGTCCTCCAATGAGCAGTTCTTC. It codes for CSVERESSNEQFF.

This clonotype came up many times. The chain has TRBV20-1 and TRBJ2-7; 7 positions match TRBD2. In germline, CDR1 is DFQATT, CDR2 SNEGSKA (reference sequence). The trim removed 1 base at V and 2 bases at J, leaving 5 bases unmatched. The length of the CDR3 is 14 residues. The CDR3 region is CSARVLARTYEQYF. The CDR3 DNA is TGCAGTGCTAGAGTACTAGCGAGAACCTACGAGCAGTACTTC.

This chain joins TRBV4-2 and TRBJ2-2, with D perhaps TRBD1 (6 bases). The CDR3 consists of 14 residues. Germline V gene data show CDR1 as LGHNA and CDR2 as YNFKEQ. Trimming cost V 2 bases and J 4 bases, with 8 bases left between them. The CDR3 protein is CASSQRQATGELFF. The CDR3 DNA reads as TGTGCCAGCAGCCAAAGACAGGCCACCGGGGAGCTGTTTTTT.

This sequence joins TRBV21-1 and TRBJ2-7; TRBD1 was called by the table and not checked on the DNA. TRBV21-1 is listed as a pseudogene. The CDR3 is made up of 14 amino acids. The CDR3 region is CASSGTGVTYEQYF. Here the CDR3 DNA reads TGTGCCAGCAGTGGGACAGGTGTCACCTACGAGCAGTACTTC.

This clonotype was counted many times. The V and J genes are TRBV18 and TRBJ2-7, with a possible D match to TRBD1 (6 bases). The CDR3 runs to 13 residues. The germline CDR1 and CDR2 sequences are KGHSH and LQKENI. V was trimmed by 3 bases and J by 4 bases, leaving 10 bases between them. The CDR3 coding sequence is TGTGCCAGCTCACCGGCAGGGGAATACGAGCAGTACTTC. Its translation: CASSPAGEYEQYF.

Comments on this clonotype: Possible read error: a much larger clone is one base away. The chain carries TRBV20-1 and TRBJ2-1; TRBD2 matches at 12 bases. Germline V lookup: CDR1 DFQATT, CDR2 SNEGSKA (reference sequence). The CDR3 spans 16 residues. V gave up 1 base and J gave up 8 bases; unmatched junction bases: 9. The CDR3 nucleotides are TGCAGTGCTAGAGCGTGGACTAGCGGGATTAGGGATGAGCAGTTCTTC. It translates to CSARAWTSGIRDEQFF.

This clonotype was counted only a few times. CDR3: CASSQDGRRGIQYF. CDR3 nucleotide sequence: TGTGCCAGCAGCCAAGATGGGCGTCGGGGCATTCAGTACTTC. The chain links TRBV4-2 to TRBJ2-4; the D gene is possibly TRBD2 (5 bases). The CDR3 length is 14 residues. Germline CDR1 LGHNA, CDR2 YNFKEQ. Trimming removed 0 bases at V and 9 bases at J, with 12 bases between.

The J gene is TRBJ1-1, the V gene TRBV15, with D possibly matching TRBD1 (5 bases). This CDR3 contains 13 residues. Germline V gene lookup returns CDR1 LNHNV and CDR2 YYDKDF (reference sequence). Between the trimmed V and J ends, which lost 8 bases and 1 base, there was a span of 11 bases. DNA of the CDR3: TGTGCCACCGGGATGGGGCAGAACACTGAAGCTTTCTTT. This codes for CATGMGQNTEAFF.

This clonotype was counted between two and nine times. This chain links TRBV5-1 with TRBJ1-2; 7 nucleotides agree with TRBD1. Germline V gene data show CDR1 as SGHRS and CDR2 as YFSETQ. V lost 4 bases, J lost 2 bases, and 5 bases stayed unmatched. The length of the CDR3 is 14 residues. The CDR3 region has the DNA TGCGCCAGCAGCCTTACAGGGGTGAACTATGGCTACACCTTC. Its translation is CASSLTGVNYGYTF. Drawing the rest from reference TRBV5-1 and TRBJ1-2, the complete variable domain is KAGVTQTPRYLIKTRGQQVTLSCSPISGHRSVSWYQQTPGQGLQFLFEYFSETQRNKGNFPGRFSGRQFSNSRSEMNVSTLELGDSALYLCASSLTGVNYGYTFGSGTRLTVV.

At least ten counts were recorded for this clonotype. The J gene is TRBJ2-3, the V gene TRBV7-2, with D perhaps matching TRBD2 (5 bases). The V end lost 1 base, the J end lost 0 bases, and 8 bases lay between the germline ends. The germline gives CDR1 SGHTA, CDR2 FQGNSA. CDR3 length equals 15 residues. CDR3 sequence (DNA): TGTGCCAGCAGCTTAGAAGCGGCTAGCACAGATACGCAGTATTTT. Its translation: CASSLEAASTDTQYF.

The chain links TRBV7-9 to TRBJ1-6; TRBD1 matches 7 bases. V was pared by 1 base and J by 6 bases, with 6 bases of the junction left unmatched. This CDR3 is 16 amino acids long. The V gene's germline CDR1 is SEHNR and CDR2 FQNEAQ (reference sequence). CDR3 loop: CASSLGRDSGNSPLHF. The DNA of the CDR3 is TGTGCCAGCAGCTTAGGACGGGACAGTGGTAATTCACCCCTCCACTTT.

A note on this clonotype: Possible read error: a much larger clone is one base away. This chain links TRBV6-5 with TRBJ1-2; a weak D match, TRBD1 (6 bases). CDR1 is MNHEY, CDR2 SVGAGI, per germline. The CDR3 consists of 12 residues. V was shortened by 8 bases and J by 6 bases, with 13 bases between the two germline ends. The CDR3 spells CASRVRGDGYTF. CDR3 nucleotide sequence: TGTGCCAGCCGAGTTAGGGGGGATGGCTACACCTTC.

CDR3 region: CSADSSAGSTDTQYF. The DNA for the CDR3 is TGCAGTGCTGACTCTTCAGCGGGATCCACAGATACGCAGTATTTT. The V gene is TRBV20-1, the J gene TRBJ2-3; 7 bases line up with TRBD2. Germline V gene data show CDR1 as DFQATT and CDR2 as SNEGSKA (reference sequence). The CDR3 runs 15 residues. Losses at the gene ends were 5 bases for V and 2 bases for J; bases not matched to a gene: 10.

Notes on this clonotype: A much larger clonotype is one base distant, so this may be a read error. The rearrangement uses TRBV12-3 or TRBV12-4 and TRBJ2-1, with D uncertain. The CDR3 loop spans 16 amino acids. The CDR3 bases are TGTGCCAGCAGGCCATCCGACGGGCGGCCTTACAATAAGCAGTTCTTC. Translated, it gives CASRPSDGRPYNKQFF.

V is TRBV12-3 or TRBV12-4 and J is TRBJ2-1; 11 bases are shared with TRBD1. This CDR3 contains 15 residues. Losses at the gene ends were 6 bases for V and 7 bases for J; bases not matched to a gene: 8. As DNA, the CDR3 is TGTGCCAGCAGACCAGGGACAGGGGGGGGGAATGAGCAGTTCTTC. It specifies CASRPGTGGGNEQFF.

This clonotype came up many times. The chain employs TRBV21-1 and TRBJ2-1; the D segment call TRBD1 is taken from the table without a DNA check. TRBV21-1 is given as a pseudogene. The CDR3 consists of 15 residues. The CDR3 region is CASSKNAGGGREQFF. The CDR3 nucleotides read TGTGCCAGCAGCAAAAACGCAGGGGGGGGCCGCGAGCAGTTCTTC.

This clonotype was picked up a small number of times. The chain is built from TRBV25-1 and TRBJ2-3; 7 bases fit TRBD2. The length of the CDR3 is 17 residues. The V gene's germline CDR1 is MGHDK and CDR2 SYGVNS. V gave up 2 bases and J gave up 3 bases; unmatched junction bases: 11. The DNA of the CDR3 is TGTGCCAGCAGTGAAGCCCTTCCGGGAGGTGGGACAGATACGCAGTATTTT. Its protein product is CASSEALPGGGTDTQYF.

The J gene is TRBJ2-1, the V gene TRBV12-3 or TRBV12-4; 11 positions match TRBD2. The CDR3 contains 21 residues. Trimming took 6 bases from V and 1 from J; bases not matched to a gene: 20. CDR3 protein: CASSQRQRGLAGGVSYNEQFF. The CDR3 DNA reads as TGTGCCAGCAGCCAAAGGCAGAGAGGACTAGCGGGCGGGGTTTCCTACAATGAGCAGTTCTTC.

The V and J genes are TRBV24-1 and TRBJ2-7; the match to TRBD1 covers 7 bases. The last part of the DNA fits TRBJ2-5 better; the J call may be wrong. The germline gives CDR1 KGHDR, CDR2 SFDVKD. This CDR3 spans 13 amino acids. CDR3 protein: CATSERGRETQYF. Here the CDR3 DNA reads TGTGCCACCAGTGAGAGGGGGCGAGAGACCCAGTACTTC.

The CDR3 DNA sequence: TGCAGTGCAACCCCGGTTGGGAGACAAGAGACCCAGTACTTC. Amino acid sequence: CSATPVGRQETQYF. This chain links TRBV20-1 with TRBJ2-5; perhaps TRBD2 as D (5 bases). Germline V gene data show CDR1 as DFQATT and CDR2 as SNEGSKA (reference sequence). The CDR3 is 14 residues long. Trimming removed 6 bases from V and 2 bases from J, with 16 bases in between.